Below are 2 T cell receptor beta chains sequenced from a single sample in a study of human T cells and chemical hapten exposure. TCRdb re-called the RACE reads with MiXCR, one entry per CDR3 protein. The data contain 150,000 to 200,000 distinct CDR3 sequences, approximately 15% of them singletons. Time point: patch test 1, 2 weeks after DPC sensitization. As to treatment: therapeutic diphenylcyclopropenone sensitization with weekly scalp DPC. Sequencing was performed on whole blood, taken in connection with sensitization to the hapten diphenylcyclopropenone (DPC). The source is a woman aged 25 to 39 with alopecia areata. Some clones in this sample may be carry-over from other donors' samples.

This clonotype has ten or more counts. This sequence joins TRBV7-9 and TRBJ1-2; D might be TRBD1 (6 bases). The germline V gene has CDR1 SEHNR and CDR2 FQNEAQ (reference sequence). The CDR3 runs to 14 residues. V was clipped by 8 bases and J by 2 bases, with 15 bases between them. The CDR3 reads CASGRGQNNYGYTF. The CDR3 region has the DNA TGTGCCAGCGGCAGAGGACAGAACAACTATGGCTACACCTTC.

This clonotype was seen only a few times. The chain links TRBV20-1 to TRBJ2-1; no firm D call. Trimming took 6 bases from V and 2 from J, leaving 17 bases between them. CDR1 is DFQATT, CDR2 SNEGSKA, per germline (reference sequence). The CDR3 has 15 residues. CDR3 in amino acids: CSAPEARSPYNEQFF. The DNA for the CDR3 is TGCAGTGCGCCCGAAGCTAGAAGCCCCTACAATGAGCAGTTCTTC.